This T cell receptor (beta chain) stems from a study of blood T cell repertoires in COVID-19. Study-wide background: The samples span acute and convalescent COVID-19 from the United States, Italy and Spain.

There are a few counts of this clone. Germline CDR1 and CDR2: SGHKS and YYEKEE (reference sequence). V lost 4 bases to trimming and J lost 6 bases, with 14 bases between them. The CDR3 consists of 14 residues. Authors' methods: How many nucleated cells were present was estimated from reference gene primer amplification. Produced via immunoSEQ multiplex PCR; TCRdb's table is partial and in-frame only. The V and J calls and clone size come from that table; D and trimming were worked out from the DNA. The repertoire consists of around 210,000 clones, with approximately 80% occurring once and the leading ten covering under 10%.

The sequence derives from a woman aged 80 or older with COVID-19, enrolled during active disease. Sequencing was done on a sample of peripheral blood. J is TRBJ1-5 and V is TRBV5-5; D call uncertain. CDR3 bases: TGTGCCAGCAGCGCCCGGGAGGTTTTTCAGCCCCAGCATTTT. It codes for CASSAREVFQPQHF. The full variable domain, rest sourced from reference TRBV5-5 and TRBJ1-5, is DAGVTQSPTHLIKTRGQQVTLRCSPISGHKSVSWYQQVLGQGPQFIFQYYEKEERGRGNFPDRFSARQFPNYSSELNVNALLLGDSALYLCASSAREVFQPQHFGDGTRLSIL.